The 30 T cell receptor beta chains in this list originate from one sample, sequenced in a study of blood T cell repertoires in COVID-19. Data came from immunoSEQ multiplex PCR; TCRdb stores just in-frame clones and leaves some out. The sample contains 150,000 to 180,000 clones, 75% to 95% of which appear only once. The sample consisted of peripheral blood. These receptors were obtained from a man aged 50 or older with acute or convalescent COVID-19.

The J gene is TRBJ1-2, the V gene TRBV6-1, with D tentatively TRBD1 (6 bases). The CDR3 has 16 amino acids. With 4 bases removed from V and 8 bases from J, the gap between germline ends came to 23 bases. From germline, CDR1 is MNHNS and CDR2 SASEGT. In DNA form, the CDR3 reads TGTGCCAGCAGTGTTAATACAGGGACACTGCGTCGCGGCTACACCTTC. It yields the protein CASSVNTGTLRRGYTF.

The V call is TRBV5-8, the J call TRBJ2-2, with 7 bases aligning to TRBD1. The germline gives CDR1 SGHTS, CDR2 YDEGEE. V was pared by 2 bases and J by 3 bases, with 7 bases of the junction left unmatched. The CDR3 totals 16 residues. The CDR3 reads CASSFPATGYTGELFF. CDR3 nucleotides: TGTGCCAGCAGCTTTCCGGCGACAGGGTACACCGGGGAGCTGTTTTTT.

CDR3: CASSLTGGLSTDTQYF. In DNA, the CDR3 is TGTGCCAGCAGCCTTACAGGGGGATTAAGCACAGATACGCAGTATTTT. V gene TRBV9 combines with J gene TRBJ2-3; 8 bases match TRBD1. The CDR3 is made up of 16 amino acids. Germline-derived CDR1 and CDR2 are SGDLS and YYNGEE. J gave up 0 bases and V 4 bases, and 7 bases lay outside the gene matches. The variable domain in full, completed from reference TRBV9 and TRBJ2-3, reads DSGVTQTPKHLITATGQRVTLRCSPRSGDLSVYWYQQSLDQGLQFLIQYYNGEERAKGNILERFSAQQFPDLHSELNLSSLELGDSALYFCASSLTGGLSTDTQYFGPGTRLTVL.

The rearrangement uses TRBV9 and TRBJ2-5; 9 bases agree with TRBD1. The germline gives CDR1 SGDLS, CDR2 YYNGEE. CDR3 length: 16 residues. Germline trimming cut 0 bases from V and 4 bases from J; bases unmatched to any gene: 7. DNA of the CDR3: TGTGCCAGCAGCGTAGAAGGGACAGGGCCTTCAGAGACCCAGTACTTC. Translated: CASSVEGTGPSETQYF.

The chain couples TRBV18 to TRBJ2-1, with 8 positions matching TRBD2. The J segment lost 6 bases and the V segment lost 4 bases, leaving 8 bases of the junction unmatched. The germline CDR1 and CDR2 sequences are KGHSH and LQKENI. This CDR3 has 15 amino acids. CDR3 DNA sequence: TGTGCCAGCTCACGGCCCGGACTAGCACCCAATGAGCAGTTCTTC. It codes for CASSRPGLAPNEQFF.

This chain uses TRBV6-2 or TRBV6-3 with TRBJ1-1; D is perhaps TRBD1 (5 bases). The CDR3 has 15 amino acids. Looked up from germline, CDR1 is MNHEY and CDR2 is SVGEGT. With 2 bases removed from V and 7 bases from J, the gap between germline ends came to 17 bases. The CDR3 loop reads CASSYAGQWVIEAFF. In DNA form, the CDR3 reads TGTGCCAGCAGTTACGCGGGGCAGTGGGTTATTGAAGCTTTCTTT.

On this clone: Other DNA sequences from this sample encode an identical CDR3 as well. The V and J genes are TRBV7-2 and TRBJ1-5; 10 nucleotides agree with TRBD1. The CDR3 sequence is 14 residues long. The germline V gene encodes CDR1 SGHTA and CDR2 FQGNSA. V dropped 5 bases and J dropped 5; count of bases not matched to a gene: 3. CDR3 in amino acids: CASSRDRGDQPQHF. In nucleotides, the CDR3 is TGTGCCAGCAGCCGGGACAGGGGCGATCAGCCCCAGCATTTT.

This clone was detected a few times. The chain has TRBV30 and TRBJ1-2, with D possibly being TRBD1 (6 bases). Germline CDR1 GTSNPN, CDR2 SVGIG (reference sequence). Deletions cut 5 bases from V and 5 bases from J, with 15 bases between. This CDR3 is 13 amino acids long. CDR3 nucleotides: TGTGCCTGGCGGGACACCTACCGGTATGGCTACACCTTC. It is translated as CAWRDTYRYGYTF.

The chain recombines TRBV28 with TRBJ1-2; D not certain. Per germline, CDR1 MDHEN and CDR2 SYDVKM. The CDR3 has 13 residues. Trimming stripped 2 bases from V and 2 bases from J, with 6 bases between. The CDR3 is CASSLRENYGYTF. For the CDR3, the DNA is TGTGCCAGCAGTTTAAGGGAGAACTATGGCTACACCTTC.

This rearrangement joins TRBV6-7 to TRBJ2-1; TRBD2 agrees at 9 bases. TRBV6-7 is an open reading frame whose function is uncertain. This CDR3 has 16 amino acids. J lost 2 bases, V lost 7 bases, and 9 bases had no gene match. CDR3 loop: CASILAGVGPYNEQFF. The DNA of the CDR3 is TGTGCCAGCATTTTAGCGGGAGTAGGCCCCTACAATGAGCAGTTCTTC.

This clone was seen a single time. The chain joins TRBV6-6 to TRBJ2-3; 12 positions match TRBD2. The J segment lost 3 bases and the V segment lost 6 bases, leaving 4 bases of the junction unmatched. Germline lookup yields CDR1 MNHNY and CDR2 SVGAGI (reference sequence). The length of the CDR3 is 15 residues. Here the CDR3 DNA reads TGTGCCAGCAGGTCTAGCGGGAGGGGGACAGATACGCAGTATTTT. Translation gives CASRSSGRGTDTQYF.

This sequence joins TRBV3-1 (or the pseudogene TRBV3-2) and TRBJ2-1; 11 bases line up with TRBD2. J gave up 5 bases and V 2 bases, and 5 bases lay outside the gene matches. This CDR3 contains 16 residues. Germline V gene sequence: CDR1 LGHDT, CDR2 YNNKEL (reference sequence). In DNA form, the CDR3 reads TGTGCCAGCAGCCAATTAGCGGGAGGGCGGGACAATGAGCAGTTCTTC. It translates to CASSQLAGGRDNEQFF.

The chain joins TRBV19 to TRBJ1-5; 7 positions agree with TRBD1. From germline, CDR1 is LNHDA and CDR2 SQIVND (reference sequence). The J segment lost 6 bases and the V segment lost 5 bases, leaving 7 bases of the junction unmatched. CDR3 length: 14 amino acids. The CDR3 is CASSSDRAGQPQHF. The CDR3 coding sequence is TGTGCCAGTAGTTCAGACAGGGCCGGTCAGCCCCAGCATTTT.

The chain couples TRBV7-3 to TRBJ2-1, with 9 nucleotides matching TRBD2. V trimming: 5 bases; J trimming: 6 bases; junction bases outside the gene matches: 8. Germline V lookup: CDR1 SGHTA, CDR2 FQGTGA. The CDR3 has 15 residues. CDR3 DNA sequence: TGTGCCAGCAGCATCCTAGCGGGACCCCGCAATGAGCAGTTCTTC. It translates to CASSILAGPRNEQFF.

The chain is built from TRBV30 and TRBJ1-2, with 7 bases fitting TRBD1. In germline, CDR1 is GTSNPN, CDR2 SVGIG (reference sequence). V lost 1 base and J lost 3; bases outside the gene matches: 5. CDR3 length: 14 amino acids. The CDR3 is CAWSGGQRDYGYTF. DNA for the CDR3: TGTGCCTGGAGTGGGGGACAGAGGGACTATGGCTACACCTTC.

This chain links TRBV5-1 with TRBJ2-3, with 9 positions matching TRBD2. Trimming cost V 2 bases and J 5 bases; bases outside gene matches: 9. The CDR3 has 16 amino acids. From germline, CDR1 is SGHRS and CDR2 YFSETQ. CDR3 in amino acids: CASSFQRGALIDTQYF. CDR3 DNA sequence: TGCGCCAGCAGCTTTCAGCGGGGGGCTTTGATAGATACGCAGTATTTT.

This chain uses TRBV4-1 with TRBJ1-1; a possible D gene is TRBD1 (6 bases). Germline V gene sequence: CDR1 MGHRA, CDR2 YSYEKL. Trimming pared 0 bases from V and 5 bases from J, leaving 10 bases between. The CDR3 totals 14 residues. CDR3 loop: CASSQDRGGTEAFF. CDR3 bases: TGCGCCAGCAGCCAAGATAGGGGGGGTACTGAAGCTTTCTTT.

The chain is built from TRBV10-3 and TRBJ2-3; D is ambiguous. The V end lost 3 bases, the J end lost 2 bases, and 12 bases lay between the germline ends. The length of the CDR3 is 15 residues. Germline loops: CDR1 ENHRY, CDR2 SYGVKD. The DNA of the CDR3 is TGTGCCATCAGTGACTTAACTAAAGACACAGATACGCAGTATTTT. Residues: CAISDLTKDTDTQYF.

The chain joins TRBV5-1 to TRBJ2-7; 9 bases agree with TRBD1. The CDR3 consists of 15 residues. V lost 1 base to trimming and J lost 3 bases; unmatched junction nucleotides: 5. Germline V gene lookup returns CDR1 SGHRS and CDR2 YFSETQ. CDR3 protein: CASSLIGTGIYEQYF. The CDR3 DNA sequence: TGCGCCAGCAGCTTGATTGGGACAGGGATCTACGAGCAGTACTTC. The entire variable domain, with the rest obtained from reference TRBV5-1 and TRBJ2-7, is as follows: KAGVTQTPRYLIKTRGQQVTLSCSPISGHRSVSWYQQTPGQGLQFLFEYFSETQRNKGNFPGRFSGRQFSNSRSEMNVSTLELGDSALYLCASSLIGTGIYEQYFGPGTRLTVT.

CDR3 protein: CASSSHYDEQYF. As DNA, the CDR3 is TGTGCCAGCAGCTCCCACTACGACGAGCAGTACTTC. V gene TRBV5-6 combines with J gene TRBJ2-7; unclear D gene. V lost 3 bases to trimming and J lost 5 bases, with 9 bases between them. Germline V CDR1 and CDR2: SGHDT, YYEEEE. The CDR3 covers 12 residues.

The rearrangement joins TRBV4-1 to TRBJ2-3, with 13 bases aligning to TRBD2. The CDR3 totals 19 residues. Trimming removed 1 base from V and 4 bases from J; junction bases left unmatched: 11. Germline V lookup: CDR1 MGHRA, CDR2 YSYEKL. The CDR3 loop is CASSQGTRRTSGGPDTQYF. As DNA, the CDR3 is TGCGCCAGCAGCCAAGGTACCAGAAGGACTAGCGGGGGCCCAGATACGCAGTATTTT.

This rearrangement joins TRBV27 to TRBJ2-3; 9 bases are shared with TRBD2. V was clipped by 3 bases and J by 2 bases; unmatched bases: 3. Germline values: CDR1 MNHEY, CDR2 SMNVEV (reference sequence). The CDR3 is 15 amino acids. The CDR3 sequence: CASSFLAGHTDTQYF. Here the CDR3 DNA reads TGTGCCAGCAGTTTCCTAGCGGGGCACACAGATACGCAGTATTTT.

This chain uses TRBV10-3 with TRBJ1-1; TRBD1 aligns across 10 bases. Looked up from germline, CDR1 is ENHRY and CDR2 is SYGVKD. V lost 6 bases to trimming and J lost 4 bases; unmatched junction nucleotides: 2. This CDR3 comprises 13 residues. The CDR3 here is CAIRDRGITEAFF. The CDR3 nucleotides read TGTGCCATCAGGGACAGGGGGATCACTGAAGCTTTCTTT.

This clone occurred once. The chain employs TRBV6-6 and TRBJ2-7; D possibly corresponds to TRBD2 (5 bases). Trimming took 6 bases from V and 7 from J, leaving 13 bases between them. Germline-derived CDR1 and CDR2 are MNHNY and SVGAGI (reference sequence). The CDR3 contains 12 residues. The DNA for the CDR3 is TGTGCCAGCAGCTGGACTGCTATGGAGCAGTACGTC. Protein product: CASSWTAMEQYV.

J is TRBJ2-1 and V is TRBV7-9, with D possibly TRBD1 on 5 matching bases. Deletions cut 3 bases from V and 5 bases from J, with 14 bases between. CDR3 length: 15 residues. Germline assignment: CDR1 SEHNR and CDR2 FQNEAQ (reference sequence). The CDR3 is CASSLLSGSHNEQFF. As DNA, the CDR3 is TGTGCCAGCAGCTTGTTGTCAGGGTCTCACAATGAGCAGTTCTTC.

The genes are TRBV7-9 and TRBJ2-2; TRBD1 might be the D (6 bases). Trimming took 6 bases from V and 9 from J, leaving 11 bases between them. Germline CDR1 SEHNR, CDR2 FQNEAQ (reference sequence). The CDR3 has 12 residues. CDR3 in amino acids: CASRTGGWELFF. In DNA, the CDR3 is TGTGCCAGCAGAACTGGGGGCTGGGAGCTGTTTTTT.

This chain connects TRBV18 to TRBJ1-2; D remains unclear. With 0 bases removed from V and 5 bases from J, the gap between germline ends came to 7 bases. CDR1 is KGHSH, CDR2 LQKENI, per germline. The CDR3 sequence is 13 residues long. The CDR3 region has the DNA TGTGCCAGCTCACCACCCGGGGAGTATGGCTACACCTTC. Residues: CASSPPGEYGYTF. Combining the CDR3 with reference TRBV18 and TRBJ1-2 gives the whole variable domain NAGVMQNPRHLVRRRGQEARLRCSPMKGHSHVYWYRQLPEEGLKFMVYLQKENIIDESGMPKERFSAEFPKEGPSILRIQQVVRGDSAAYFCASSPPGEYGYTFGSGTRLTVV.

In DNA, the CDR3 is TGTGCCAGCAGTGAACTAGCGGGGGGCAGAGAGACCCAGTACTTC. Protein product: CASSELAGGRETQYF. The gene calls are TRBV2 and TRBJ2-5; the match to TRBD2 covers 11 bases. The germline V gene has CDR1 SNHLY and CDR2 FYNNEI. Unmatched junction bases numbered 3, after V lost 2 bases and J lost 4 bases. The CDR3 loop spans 15 amino acids.

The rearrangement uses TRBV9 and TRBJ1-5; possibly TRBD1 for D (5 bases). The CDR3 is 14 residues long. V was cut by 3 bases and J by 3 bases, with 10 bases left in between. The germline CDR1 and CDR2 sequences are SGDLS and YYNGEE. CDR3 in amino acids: CASSAGGFNQPQHF. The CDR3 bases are TGTGCCAGCAGCGCCGGGGGATTCAATCAGCCCCAGCATTTT.

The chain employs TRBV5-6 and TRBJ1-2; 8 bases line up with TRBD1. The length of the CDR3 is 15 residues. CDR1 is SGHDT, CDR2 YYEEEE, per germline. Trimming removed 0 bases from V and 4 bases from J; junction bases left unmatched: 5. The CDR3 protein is CASSLAGGVAYGYTF. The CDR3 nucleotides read TGTGCCAGCAGCTTGGCAGGGGGCGTCGCCTATGGCTACACCTTC. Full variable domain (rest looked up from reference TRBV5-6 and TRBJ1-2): DAGVTQSPTHLIKTRGQQVTLRCSPKSGHDTVSWYQQALGQGPQFIFQYYEEEERQRGNFPDRFSGHQFPNYSSELNVNALLLGDSALYLCASSLAGGVAYGYTFGSGTRLTVV.